There are a few counts of the clone carrying this T cell receptor (beta chain). TCRdb ran MiXCR on the PCR reads and lists one entry per CDR3 protein. The table has fewer than 11,000 distinct CDR3 sequences, approximately 30% seen once. The sample originates from a study of immune characterization of retroperitoneal liposarcoma. The CDR3 extends over 18 amino acids. CDR1 SGHVS and CDR2 FQNEAQ come from the germline V gene. Deletions cut 5 bases from V and 6 bases from J, with 28 bases between. The sample comprised tumor tissue. This sequence joins TRBV7-8 and TRBJ2-5; tentatively, D is TRBD1 or TRBD2 (5 bases each). This clonotype was sampled from a male donor with retroperitoneal liposarcoma. CDR3 amino acids: CASSPRPFDGTSPKTQYF. The CDR3 nucleotides are TGTGCCAGCAGCCCCCGCCCCTTCGACGGGACCTCACCGAAGACCCAGTACTTC.